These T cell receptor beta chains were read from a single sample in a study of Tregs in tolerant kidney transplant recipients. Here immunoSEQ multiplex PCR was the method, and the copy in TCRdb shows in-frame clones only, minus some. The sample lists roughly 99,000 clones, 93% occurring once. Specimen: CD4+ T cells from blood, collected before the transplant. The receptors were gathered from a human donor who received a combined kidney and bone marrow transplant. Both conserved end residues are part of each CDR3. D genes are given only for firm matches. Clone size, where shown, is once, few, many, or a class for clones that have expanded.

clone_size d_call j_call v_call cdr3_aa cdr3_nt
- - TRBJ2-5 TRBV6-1 CASSRQPQETQYF TGTGCCAGCAGCAGACAGCCCCAAGAGACCCAGTACTTC
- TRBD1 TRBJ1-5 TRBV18 CASSLGGQGGNQPQHF TGTGCCAGCTCCCTAGGCGGACAGGGTGGCAATCAGCCCCAGCATTTT
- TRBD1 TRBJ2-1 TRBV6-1 CASSEAPTGTGLVWEQFF TGTGCCAGCAGTGAAGCCCCGACAGGGACAGGGTTAGTATGGGAGCAGTTCTTC
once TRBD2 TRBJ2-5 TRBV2 CASSPLAGAPGTQYF TGTGCCAGCAGCCCACTAGCGGGGGCCCCTGGGACCCAGTACTTC
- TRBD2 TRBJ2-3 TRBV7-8 CASSDLLAGAADTQYF TGTGCCAGCAGCGATTTACTAGCGGGAGCGGCAGATACGCAGTATTTT
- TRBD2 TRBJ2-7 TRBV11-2 CASSPTAGVAYEQYF TGTGCCAGCAGCCCGACGGCGGGAGTCGCGTACGAGCAGTACTTC
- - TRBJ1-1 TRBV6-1 CAGSGQQAHTEAFF TGTGCCGGCAGTGGACAGCAGGCACACACTGAAGCTTTCTTT
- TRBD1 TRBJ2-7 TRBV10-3 CAISAADRATSYEQYF TGTGCCATCAGTGCAGCGGACAGGGCCACTTCCTACGAGCAGTACTTC
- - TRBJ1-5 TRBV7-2 CASSLGGSDNQPQHF TGTGCCAGCAGCTTAGGAGGGTCAGACAATCAGCCCCAGCATTTT
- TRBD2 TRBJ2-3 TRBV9 CASETSGTTDTQYF TGTGCCAGCGAAACTAGCGGGACCACAGATACGCAGTATTTT
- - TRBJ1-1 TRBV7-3 CASSFRHASNTEAFF TGTGCCAGCAGCTTCAGACACGCATCGAACACTGAAGCTTTCTTT
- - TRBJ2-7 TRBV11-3 CASSLDRGGEQYF TGTGCCAGCAGCTTAGATCGGGGTGGCGAGCAGTACTTC
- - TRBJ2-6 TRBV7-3 CASSLPRRGANVLTF TGTGCCAGCAGCCTCCCCCGGCGGGGGGCCAACGTCCTGACTTTC
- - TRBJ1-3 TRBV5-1 CASRPREGGTIYF TGCGCCAGCAGACCCCGCGAGGGAGGCACCATATATTTT
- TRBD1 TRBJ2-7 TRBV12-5 CASGRRGGTGHEQYF TGTGCTAGTGGTCGGAGAGGCGGGACAGGGCACGAGCAGTACTTC
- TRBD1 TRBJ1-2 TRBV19 CASTRGTGNYGYTF TGTGCCAGTACCCGAGGGACAGGGAACTATGGCTACACCTTC
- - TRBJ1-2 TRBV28 CASRPLGDYGYTF TGTGCCAGCAGACCCCTAGGGGACTATGGCTACACCTTC
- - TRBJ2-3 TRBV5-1 CASSYGTPYTDRTDTQYF TGCGCCAGCAGCTATGGGACTCCTTACACAGACCGCACAGATACGCAGTATTTT
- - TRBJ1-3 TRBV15 CATSALLRDTIYF TGTGCCACCAGCGCCCTACTACGAGACACCATATATTTT
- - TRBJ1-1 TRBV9 CASSVGRAAEAFF TGTGCCAGCAGCGTAGGCAGGGCTGCTGAAGCTTTCTTT
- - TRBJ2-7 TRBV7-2 CASSLRSLGDYEQYF TGTGCCAGCAGCTTAAGAAGTCTAGGGGACTACGAGCAGTACTTC
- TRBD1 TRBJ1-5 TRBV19 CASSKRLGTAYQPQHF TGTGCCAGTAGTAAGAGGCTGGGGACAGCGTATCAGCCCCAGCATTTT
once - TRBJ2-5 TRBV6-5 CASSYSGALVQYF TGTGCCAGCAGTTACTCTGGGGCTCTGGTGCAGTACTTC
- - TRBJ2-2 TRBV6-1 CASYGGTVGTGELFF TGTGCCAGCTATGGGGGGACGGTGGGAACCGGGGAGCTGTTTTTT
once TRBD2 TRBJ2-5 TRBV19 CASSIRASGGADGTQYF TGTGCCAGTAGTATAAGGGCCAGCGGGGGGGCCGACGGGACCCAGTACTTC
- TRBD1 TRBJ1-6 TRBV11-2 CASSTRDRAFNSPLHF TGTGCCAGCAGCACCCGGGACAGGGCGTTCAATTCCCCCCTCCACTTT
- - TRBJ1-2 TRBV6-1 CASSFTQGLDRGYTF TGTGCCAGCAGTTTTACACAGGGTTTGGATCGGGGCTACACCTTC
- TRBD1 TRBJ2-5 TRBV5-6 CASIETGTGAETQYF TGTGCCAGCATCGAAACCGGGACAGGGGCTGAGACCCAGTACTTC
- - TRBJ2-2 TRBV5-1 CASSSAGTNTGELFF TGCGCCAGCAGCTCCGCGGGGACGAACACCGGGGAGCTGTTTTTT